The 3 T cell receptor beta chains below come from one sample, sequenced in a study of shared clonotypes between healthy human individuals. As defined, naive CD8 cells were CD45RO-negative and positively selected for CCR7, with terminally differentiated effector memory CD45RA+ cells excluded. Some clones are missing from TCRdb's copy, which holds only in-frame ones; the method was immunoSEQ multiplex PCR. Seen here are about 2 million clones, about 95% observed once, and the top ten hold more than 0.95%. The specimen was naive CD8+ T cells sorted from blood. The source of these receptors is a man aged 18 to 30 in good health.

Of note for this clone: Mismatch with germline at one junction end may stem from a read error. This chain uses TRBV7-7 with TRBJ2-5; D possibly corresponds to TRBD1 (6 bases). The length of the CDR3 is 16 residues. The germline V gene encodes CDR1 SSHAT and CDR2 FNYEAQ (reference sequence). DNA of the CDR3: TGTGCTAGCAGCGAATACAGGGAAGGGCACCAAGAGACCCAGTACTTC. It is translated as CASSEYREGHQETQYF.

The chain couples TRBV7-9 to TRBJ2-1, with 12 bases fitting TRBD2. The CDR3 loop spans 19 amino acids. The germline gives CDR1 SEHNR, CDR2 FQNEAQ (reference sequence). Trimming at V came to 5 bases and at J to 1 base, leaving 12 bases not matched to a gene. The CDR3 DNA follows: TGTGCCAGCAGCCCAAAATTCCTAGCGGGAGGGCATTCCTACAATGAGCAGTTCTTC. The encoded protein is CASSPKFLAGGHSYNEQFF.

For the CDR3, the DNA is TGCGCCAGCAGCCAAGGGGACATCAACGGCTCACCCCTCCACTTT. Its translation is CASSQGDINGSPLHF. The chain couples TRBV4-1 to TRBJ1-6, with a possible D match to TRBD1 (6 bases). The CDR3 contains 15 residues. Trimming removed 1 base at V and 10 bases at J, with 14 bases between. CDR1 and CDR2 (germline): MGHRA, YSYEKL.